This T cell receptor beta chain comes out of a study of a mutant IDH1 vaccine in newly diagnosed glioma. For the study at large: The first vaccination came 4-6 weeks after radiotherapy alone, or with temozolomide cycles. Week 47 marked visit V13, whereas week 35 marked visit V12. The study, taken as a whole, reports: Pseudoprogression looked unconnected to shifts in top peripheral T cell clonotypes. Vaccine-induced immune responses occurred in 90% to 95% of patients.

V lost 3 bases to trimming and J lost 10 bases, with 13 bases between them. The CDR3 covers 13 residues. Germline V gives CDR1 LGHNA, CDR2 YNFKEQ. Time point of the sample: week 47, end of study. One vaccine dose held 300 ug of mutant IDH1 20-mer peptide and came with topical imiquimod. Only in-frame clones appear in the TCRdb table, and some are missing; sequencing was by immunoSEQ multiplex PCR. The table includes some 20,000 clones, roughly 80% detected once. This clone was recorded only once. Its antigen is unidentified. The clonotype was recovered from a man in his forties with glioma. The sequences come from PBMCs, collected from a glioma patient whose treatment included an IDH1 peptide vaccine. The J gene is TRBJ2-1, the V gene TRBV4-2; TRBD2 is a possible D gene (5 bases). The CDR3 DNA reads TGTGCCAGCAGCCAGGACGGGGTAACGGAGCAGTTCTTC. Residues: CASSQDGVTEQFF.